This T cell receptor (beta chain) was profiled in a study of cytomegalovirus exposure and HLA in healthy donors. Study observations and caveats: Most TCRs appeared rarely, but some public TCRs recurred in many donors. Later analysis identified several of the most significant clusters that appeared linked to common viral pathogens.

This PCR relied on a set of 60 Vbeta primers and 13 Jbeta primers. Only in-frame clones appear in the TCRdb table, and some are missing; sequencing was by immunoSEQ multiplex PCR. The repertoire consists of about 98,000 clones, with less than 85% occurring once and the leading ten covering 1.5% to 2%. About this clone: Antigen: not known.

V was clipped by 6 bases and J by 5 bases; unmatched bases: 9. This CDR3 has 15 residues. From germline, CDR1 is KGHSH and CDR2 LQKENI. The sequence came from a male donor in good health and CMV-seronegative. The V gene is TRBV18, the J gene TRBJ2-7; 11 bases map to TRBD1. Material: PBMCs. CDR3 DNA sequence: TGTGCCAGCTCGCGGACAGGGGGCGCGATCAACGAGCAGTACTTC. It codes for CASSRTGGAINEQYF.